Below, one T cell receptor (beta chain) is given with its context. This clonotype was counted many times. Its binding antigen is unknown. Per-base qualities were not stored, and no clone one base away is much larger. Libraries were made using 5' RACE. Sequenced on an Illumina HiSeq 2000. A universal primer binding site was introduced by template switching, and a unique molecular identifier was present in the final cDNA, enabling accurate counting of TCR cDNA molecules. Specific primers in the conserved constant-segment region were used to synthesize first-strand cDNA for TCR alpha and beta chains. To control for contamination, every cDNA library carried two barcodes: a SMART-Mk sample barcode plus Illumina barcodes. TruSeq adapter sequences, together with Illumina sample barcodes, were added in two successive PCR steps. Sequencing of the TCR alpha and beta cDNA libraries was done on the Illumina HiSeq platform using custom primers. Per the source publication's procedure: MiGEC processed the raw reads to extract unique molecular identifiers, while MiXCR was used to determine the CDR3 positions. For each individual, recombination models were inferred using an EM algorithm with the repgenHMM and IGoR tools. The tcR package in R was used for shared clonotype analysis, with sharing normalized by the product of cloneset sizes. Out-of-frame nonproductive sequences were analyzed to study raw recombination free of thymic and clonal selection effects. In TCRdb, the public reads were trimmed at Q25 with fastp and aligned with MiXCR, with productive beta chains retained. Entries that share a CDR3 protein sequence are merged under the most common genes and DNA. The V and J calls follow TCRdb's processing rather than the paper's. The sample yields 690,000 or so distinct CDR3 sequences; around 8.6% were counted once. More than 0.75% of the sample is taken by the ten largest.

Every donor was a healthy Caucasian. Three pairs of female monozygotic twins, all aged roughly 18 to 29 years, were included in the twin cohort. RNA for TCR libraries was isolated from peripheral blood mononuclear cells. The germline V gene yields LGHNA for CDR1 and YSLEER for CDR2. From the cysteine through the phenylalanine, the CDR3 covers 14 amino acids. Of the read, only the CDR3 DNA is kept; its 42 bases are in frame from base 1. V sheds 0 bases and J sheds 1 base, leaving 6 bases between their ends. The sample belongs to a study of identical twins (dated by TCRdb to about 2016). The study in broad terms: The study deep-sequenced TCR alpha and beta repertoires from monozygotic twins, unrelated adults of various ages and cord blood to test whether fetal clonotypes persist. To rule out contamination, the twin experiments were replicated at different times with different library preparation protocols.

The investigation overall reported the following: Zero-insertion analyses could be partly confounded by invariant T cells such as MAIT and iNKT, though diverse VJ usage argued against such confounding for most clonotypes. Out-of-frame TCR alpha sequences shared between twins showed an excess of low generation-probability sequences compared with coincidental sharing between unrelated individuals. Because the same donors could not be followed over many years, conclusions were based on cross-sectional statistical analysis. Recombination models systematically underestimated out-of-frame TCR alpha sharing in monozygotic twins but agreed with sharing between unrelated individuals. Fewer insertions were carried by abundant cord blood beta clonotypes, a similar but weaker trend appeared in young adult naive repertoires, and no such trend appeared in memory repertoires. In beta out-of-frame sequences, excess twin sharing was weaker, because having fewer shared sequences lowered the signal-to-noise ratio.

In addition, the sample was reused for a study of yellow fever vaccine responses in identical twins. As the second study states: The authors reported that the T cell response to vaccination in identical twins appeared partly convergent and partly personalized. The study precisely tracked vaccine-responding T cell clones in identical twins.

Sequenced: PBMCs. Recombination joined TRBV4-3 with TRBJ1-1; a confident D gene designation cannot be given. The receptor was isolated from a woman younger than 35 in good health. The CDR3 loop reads CASSQDMGNTEAFF. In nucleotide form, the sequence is TGCGCCAGCAGCCAAGATATGGGGAACACTGAAGCTTTCTTT.